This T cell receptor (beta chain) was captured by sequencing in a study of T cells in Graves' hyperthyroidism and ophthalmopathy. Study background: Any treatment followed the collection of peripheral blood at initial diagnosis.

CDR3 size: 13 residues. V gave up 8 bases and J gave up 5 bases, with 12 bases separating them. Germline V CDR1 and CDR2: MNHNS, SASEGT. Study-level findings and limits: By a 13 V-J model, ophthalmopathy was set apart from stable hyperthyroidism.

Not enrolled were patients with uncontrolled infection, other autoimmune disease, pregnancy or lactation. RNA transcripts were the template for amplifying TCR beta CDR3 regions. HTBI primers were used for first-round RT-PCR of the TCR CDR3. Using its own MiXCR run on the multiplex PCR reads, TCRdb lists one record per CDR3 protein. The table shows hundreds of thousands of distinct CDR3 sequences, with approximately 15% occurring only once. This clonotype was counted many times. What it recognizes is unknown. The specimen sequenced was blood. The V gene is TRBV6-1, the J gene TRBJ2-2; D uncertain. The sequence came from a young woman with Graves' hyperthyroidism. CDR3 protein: CASFLAGTGELFF. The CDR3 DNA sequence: TGTGCCAGCTTTCTGGCAGGTACCGGGGAGCTGTTTTTT.